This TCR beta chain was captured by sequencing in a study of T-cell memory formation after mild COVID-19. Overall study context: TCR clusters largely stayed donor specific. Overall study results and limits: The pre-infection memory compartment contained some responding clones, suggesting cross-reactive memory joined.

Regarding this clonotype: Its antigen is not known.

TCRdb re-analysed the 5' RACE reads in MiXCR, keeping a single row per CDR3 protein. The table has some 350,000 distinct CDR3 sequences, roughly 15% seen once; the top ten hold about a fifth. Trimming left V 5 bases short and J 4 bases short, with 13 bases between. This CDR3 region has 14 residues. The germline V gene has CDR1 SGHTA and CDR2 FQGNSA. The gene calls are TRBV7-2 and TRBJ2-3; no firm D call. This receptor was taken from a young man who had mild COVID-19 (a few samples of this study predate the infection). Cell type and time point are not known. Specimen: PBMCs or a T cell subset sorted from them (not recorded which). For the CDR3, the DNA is TGTGCCAGCAGCCAACGGCCGGTCTCAGATACGCAGTATTTT. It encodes CASSQRPVSDTQYF.